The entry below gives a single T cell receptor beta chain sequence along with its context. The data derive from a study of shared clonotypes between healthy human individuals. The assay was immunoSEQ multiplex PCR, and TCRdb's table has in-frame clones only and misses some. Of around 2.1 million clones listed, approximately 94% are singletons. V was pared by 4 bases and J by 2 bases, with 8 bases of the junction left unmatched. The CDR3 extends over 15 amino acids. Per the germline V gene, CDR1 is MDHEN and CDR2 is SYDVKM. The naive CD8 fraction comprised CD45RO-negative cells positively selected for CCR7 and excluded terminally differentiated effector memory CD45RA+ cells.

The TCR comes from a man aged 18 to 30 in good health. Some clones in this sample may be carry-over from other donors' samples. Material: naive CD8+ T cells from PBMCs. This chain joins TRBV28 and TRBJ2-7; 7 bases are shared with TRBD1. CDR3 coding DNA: TGTGCCAGCAGTTCGGGCCGGGACAGTCCCTACGAGCAGTACTTC. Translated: CASSSGRDSPYEQYF.